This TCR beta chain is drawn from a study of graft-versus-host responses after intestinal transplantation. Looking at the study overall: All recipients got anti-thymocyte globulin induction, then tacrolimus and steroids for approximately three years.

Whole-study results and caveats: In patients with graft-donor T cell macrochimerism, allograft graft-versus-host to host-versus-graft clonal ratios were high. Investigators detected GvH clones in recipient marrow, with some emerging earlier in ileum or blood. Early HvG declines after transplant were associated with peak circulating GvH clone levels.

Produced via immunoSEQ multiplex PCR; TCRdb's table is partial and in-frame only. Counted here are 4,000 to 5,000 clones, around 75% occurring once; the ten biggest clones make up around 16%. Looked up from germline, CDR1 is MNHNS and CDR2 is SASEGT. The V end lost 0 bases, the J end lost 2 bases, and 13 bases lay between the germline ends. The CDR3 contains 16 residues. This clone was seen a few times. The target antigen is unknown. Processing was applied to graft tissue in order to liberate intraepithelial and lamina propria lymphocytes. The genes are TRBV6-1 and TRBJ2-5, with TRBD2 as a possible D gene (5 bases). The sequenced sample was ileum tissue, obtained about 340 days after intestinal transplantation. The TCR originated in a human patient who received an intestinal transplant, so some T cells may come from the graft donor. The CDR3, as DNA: TGTGCCAGCAGTGAAGCGCTTCGAGGGAAGCAAGAGACCCAGTACTTC. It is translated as CASSEALRGKQETQYF.